This TCR beta chain was documented in a study of CD8+CD57+ T cells in acquired aplastic anemia. Across the whole study: CD4+ and CD8+ cells, once sorted, gave DNA averaging 3.2 ug. Study findings and constraints: Around 29 shared CD8+ CDR3s appeared highly expressed within patients' immunodominant clones. CD8+ Simpson's diversity did not differ significantly between patients and controls.

This clonotype appeared many times. As yet, its antigen is unknown. There are 15 residues in the CDR3. Trimming removed 1 base from V and 8 bases from J; junction bases left unmatched: 6. Germline CDR1 DFQATT, CDR2 SNEGSKA (reference sequence). It was genomic DNA that served as the template for profiling TCR beta VDJ and CDR3. TCRdb used MiXCR to reprocess the reads, holding one entry per CDR3 protein. Here the sample spans 100,000 to 150,000 distinct CDR3 sequences, around 48% being singletons. This rearrangement joins TRBV20-1 to TRBJ1-5; 12 bases are a match to TRBD1. This clonotype was sampled from a human donor in good health, serving as a control. Sequences were obtained from sorted CD4+, CD8+, or CD8+CD57+ T cells (not recorded which) from PBMCs. The DNA of the CDR3 is TGCAGTGCTAGAGTTGGGACAGGGGGCGGAGAGCCCCAGCATTTT. Amino acids: CSARVGTGGGEPQHF.